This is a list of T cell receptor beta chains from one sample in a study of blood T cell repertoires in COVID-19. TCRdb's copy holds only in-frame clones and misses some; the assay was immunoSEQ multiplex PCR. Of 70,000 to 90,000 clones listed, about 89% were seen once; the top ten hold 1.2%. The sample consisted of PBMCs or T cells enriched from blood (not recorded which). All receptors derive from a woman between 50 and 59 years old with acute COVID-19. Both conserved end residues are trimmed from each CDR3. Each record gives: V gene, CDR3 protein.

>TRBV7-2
ASSPGTGGTGELF
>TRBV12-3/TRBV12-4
ASSSRGQPQH
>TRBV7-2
ASSLGGRLKNIQY
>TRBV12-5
ASGLGQSYEQY
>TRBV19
ASSILGNTIY
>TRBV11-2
ASSLDHRTGIEKSYEQY
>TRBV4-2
ASSRSGTNTGELF
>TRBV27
ASRHGTSGGETQY
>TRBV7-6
ASLAGGAYNEQF
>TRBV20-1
SASPGGRANNNEQF